Listed below are T cell receptor beta chains from one sample, sequenced in a study of blood T cell repertoires in COVID-19. Profiled with immunoSEQ multiplex PCR; TCRdb holds only in-frame clones, not every one. The sample carries roughly 170,000 clones, almost 85% recorded once. The sample was peripheral blood. The receptor set was obtained from a middle-aged man who had recovered from COVID-19. The CDR3 runs from the conserved cysteine through the conserved F or W. The order of the fields is J gene, D gene, CDR3 length, clone size, V gene, CDR3 protein, CDR3 DNA. The D gene is left open where the match is weak. The size of a clone is reported for some rows only, either as once, few or many, or as a class for expanded clones.

TRBJ1-2,NA,16,few,TRBV10-3,CAISESETASLWGYTF,TGTGCCATCAGTGAGTCAGAGACAGCCTCCCTATGGGGCTACACCTTC
TRBJ1-2,TRBD1,16,NA,TRBV25-1,CASSEYGTADNYGYTF,TGTGCCAGCAGTGAATATGGGACAGCAGATAACTATGGCTACACCTTC
TRBJ2-3,TRBD2,17,NA,TRBV4-2,CASSQRAGLAVPDTQYF,TGTGCCAGCAGCCAAAGAGCGGGACTAGCGGTCCCAGATACGCAGTATTTT
TRBJ1-5,NA,12,NA,TRBV27,CASSSAFGPQHF,TGTGCCAGCAGTTCTGCATTCGGGCCCCAGCATTTT
TRBJ2-5,NA,14,NA,TRBV4-2,CASSQGRGSETQYF,TGTGCCAGCAGCCAAGGAAGGGGCTCGGAGACCCAGTACTTC
TRBJ2-7,TRBD2,16,NA,TRBV5-6,CASSLMVLAGFYEQYF,TGTGCCAGCAGCTTAATGGTCCTAGCGGGATTTTACGAGCAGTACTTC
TRBJ2-7,TRBD2,16,NA,TRBV19,CASSNPQLAGDYEQYF,TGTGCCAGTAGCAACCCCCAGCTAGCGGGAGACTACGAGCAGTACTTC
TRBJ2-6,NA,15,few,TRBV6-1,CASSEGYSGANVLTF,TGTGCCAGCAGTGAAGGTTACTCTGGGGCCAACGTCCTGACTTTC
TRBJ2-1,TRBD1,12,NA,TRBV7-9,CASSLTGQGGIF,TGTGCCAGCAGCTTAACCGGACAGGGCGGGATCTTC
TRBJ2-7,TRBD2,19,NA,TRBV5-5,CASSRGQLAGGTNVGEQYF,TGTGCCAGCAGCCGGGGTCAGCTAGCGGGAGGGACGAATGTTGGCGAGCAGTACTTC
TRBJ2-7,NA,12,NA,TRBV5-4,CASMGPSYEQYF,TGTGCCAGCATGGGGCCTTCCTACGAGCAGTACTTC
TRBJ1-2,NA,13,NA,TRBV12-3/TRBV12-4,CASSTSGVEGYTF,TGTGCCAGCAGTACCTCGGGGGTTGAAGGCTACACCTTC
TRBJ1-6,NA,13,NA,TRBV6-5,CASSYSTDSPLHF,TGTGCCAGCAGTTACTCGACAGATTCACCCCTCCACTTT
TRBJ2-7,NA,13,NA,TRBV4-1,CASSQEARLEQYF,TGCGCCAGCAGCCAAGAAGCTAGGCTCGAGCAGTACTTC
TRBJ2-4,TRBD2,18,NA,TRBV7-9,CASSPPGLAGGPKNIQYF,TGTGCCAGCAGCCCCCCCGGGCTGGCGGGGGGGCCCAAAAACATTCAGTACTTC
TRBJ2-2,NA,15,NA,TRBV19,CASSIIETNTGELFF,TGTGCCAGTAGTATAATTGAGACTAACACCGGGGAGCTGTTTTTT
TRBJ1-5,TRBD1,16,NA,TRBV28,CASSPLRGRTGQPQHF,TGTGCCAGCAGTCCTCTTAGGGGGCGCACGGGGCAGCCCCAGCATTTT
TRBJ2-7,NA,15,NA,TRBV15,CATSRDPQISSKQYF,TGTGCCACCAGCAGAGACCCCCAGATTTCATCAAAACAGTACTTC
TRBJ1-5,NA,17,NA,TRBV7-2,CASSLAPGGSSNQPQHF,TGTGCCAGCAGCTTAGCCCCGGGAGGAAGCAGCAATCAGCCCCAGCATTTT
TRBJ1-1,NA,15,NA,TRBV11-2,CASSLEWEMNTEAFF,TGTGCCAGCAGCTTAGAATGGGAGATGAACACTGAAGCTTTCTTT
TRBJ1-6,TRBD1,15,NA,TRBV27,CASSLLGTENSPLHF,TGTGCCAGCAGTCTTCTCGGGACAGAGAATTCACCCCTCCACTTT
TRBJ2-7,NA,13,NA,TRBV6-5,CASSYGGVYEQYF,TGTGCCAGCAGTTACGGCGGGGTTTACGAGCAGTACTTC
TRBJ2-1,NA,17,NA,TRBV27,CASSLRLAGSSYNEQFF,TGTGCCAGCAGTTTACGGTTGGCGGGGAGCTCCTACAATGAGCAGTTCTTC
TRBJ1-1,NA,12,NA,TRBV6-5,CASSYRDTEAFF,TGTGCCAGCAGTTACCGGGACACTGAAGCTTTCTTT
TRBJ1-1,NA,16,few,TRBV19,CASSSPYRVVNTEAFF,TGTGCCAGTAGTAGCCCGTACAGGGTGGTGAACACTGAAGCTTTCTTT
TRBJ2-4,NA,17,few,TRBV30,CAWSKTRLQLERNIQYF,TGTGCCTGGAGTAAGACCCGACTCCAGCTAGAGCGGAACATTCAGTACTTC
TRBJ2-3,NA,15,NA,TRBV7-2,CASSLKRTSTDTQYF,TGTGCCAGCAGCTTAAAAAGAACTAGCACAGATACGCAGTATTTT
TRBJ2-1,TRBD2,15,NA,TRBV4-2,CASSQERGGHNEQFF,TGTGCCAGCAGCCAGGAGCGGGGGGGCCACAATGAGCAGTTCTTC
TRBJ2-1,TRBD2,18,NA,TRBV19,CASSILGLAGPYYNEQFF,TGTGCCAGTAGTATCCTCGGACTAGCGGGACCATACTACAATGAGCAGTTCTTC
TRBJ2-2,TRBD2,15,few,TRBV28,CASSPGLAGAGELFF,TGTGCCAGCAGCCCCGGCCTAGCGGGAGCCGGGGAGCTGTTTTTT
TRBJ1-5,TRBD1,13,NA,TRBV6-5,CATSGTGLLPQHF,TGTGCCACCTCCGGGACAGGTCTTTTGCCCCAGCATTTT
TRBJ2-7,TRBD2,15,NA,TRBV27,CASSLLTGGPYEQYF,TGTGCCAGCAGTTTATTGACGGGAGGGCCGTACGAGCAGTACTTC
TRBJ1-2,NA,14,NA,TRBV5-5,CASSWRDYFDGYTF,TGTGCCAGCAGCTGGAGGGATTATTTTGATGGCTACACCTTC
TRBJ2-5,NA,17,NA,TRBV4-1,CASSQDIGLGLHKTQYF,TGCGCCAGCAGCCAAGATATCGGACTTGGACTTCACAAGACCCAGTACTTC
TRBJ2-1,TRBD2,15,NA,TRBV9,CASSPRTRTGNEQFF,TGTGCCAGCAGCCCACGGACTAGGACGGGCAATGAGCAGTTCTTC
TRBJ2-7,NA,14,few,TRBV9,CASSVDRTSYEQYF,TGTGCCAGCAGCGTTGACAGGACTTCCTACGAGCAGTACTTC
TRBJ2-5,TRBD2,16,NA,TRBV7-3,CASSLSSGGVHETQYF,TGTGCCAGCAGCTTATCTAGCGGGGGGGTTCACGAGACCCAGTACTTC
TRBJ2-7,TRBD1,13,NA,TRBV2,CASKRQGVDEQYF,TGTGCCAGCAAAAGACAGGGCGTCGACGAGCAGTACTTC
TRBJ1-4,NA,12,NA,TRBV2,CASSLPNEKLFF,TGTGCCAGCAGCCTCCCCAATGAAAAACTGTTTTTT
TRBJ2-7,TRBD1,14,NA,TRBV19,CASSIGGGTYEQYF,TGTGCCAGTAGTATAGGAGGGGGCACCTACGAGCAGTACTTC
TRBJ1-3,TRBD1,15,few,TRBV2,CASNRQGLSGNTIYF,TGTGCCAGCAACCGACAGGGTCTCTCTGGAAACACCATATATTTT
TRBJ2-3,NA,14,NA,TRBV5-4,CASSSSTSTDTQYF,TGTGCCAGCAGCTCCTCGACTAGCACAGATACGCAGTATTTT
TRBJ2-5,NA,14,NA,TRBV5-5,CASSFTRSQETQYF,TGTGCCAGCAGCTTTACACGAAGCCAAGAGACCCAGTACTTC
TRBJ2-7,TRBD1,12,once,TRBV29-1,CSVPGQAYEQYF,TGCAGCGTTCCGGGACAGGCCTACGAGCAGTACTTC
TRBJ2-1,TRBD2,16,once,TRBV19,CASSKVKTSGHNEQFF,TGTGCCAGTAGTAAGGTGAAGACTAGCGGACACAATGAGCAGTTCTTC
TRBJ2-2,NA,15,NA,TRBV5-4,CASSLVGQRSGELFF,TGTGCCAGCAGCTTGGTAGGCCAGCGGTCCGGGGAGCTGTTTTTT
TRBJ2-7,NA,15,NA,TRBV7-2,CASSLTITLSYEQYF,TGTGCCAGCAGCTTAACAATTACCCTCTCCTACGAGCAGTACTTC